The TCR beta chain under discussion was sequenced for a study of cytomegalovirus exposure and HLA in healthy donors. Study details: About 85 million unique TCR sequences came from HLA-typed donors in an early release.

The study's findings and limits: Links to common viral pathogens appeared, in a later analysis, for several of the most significant clusters. With later analysis, a missense DCLRE1C variant became linked to TCR beta V- and J-gene trimming.

60 Vbeta and 13 Jbeta primers were used in PCR. This table comes from immunoSEQ multiplex PCR, and its TCRdb copy is limited to in-frame clones, with some not included. This sample has about 160,000 clones, with approximately 70% found just once. The CDR3 spans 14 residues. V dropped 3 bases and J dropped 4; count of bases not matched to a gene: 5. Germline lookup yields CDR1 SGDLS and CDR2 YYNGEE. On this clone itself: Its cognate antigen is unknown.

Sample: PBMCs. The chain uses TRBV9 and TRBJ1-2; 8 bases map to TRBD1. This receptor was identified in a man aged 40-55 years in good health and CMV-seropositive. This chain's CDR3 is CASSAGGRAYGYTF. The CDR3 DNA is TGTGCCAGCAGCGCAGGGGGCCGAGCCTATGGCTACACCTTC.